The 32 T cell receptor beta chains presented below share a single source sample, sequenced in a study of blood T cells in healthy people across ages. For the second PCR, which ran for roughly 7 to 11 cycles, a sample-barcoded 5' primer and a J-beta primer mix were used. TCRdb called the 5' RACE reads again in MiXCR, with one record for every CDR3 protein. The table records 1.5 million to 1.8 million distinct CDR3 sequences, 35% to 45% of them present only once. Sequencing was done on a sample of blood. Receptors were obtained from a young woman in good health.

In this sample, this clonotype turned up many times. The V gene is TRBV20-1, the J gene TRBJ2-1, with TRBD2 matching 10 bases. The CDR3 has 14 amino acids. Germline assignment: CDR1 DFQATT and CDR2 SNEGSKA (reference sequence). V was pared by 1 base and J by 8 bases, with 5 bases of the junction left unmatched. CDR3 DNA sequence: TGCAGTGCTAGAGCCGGGACTAGCGATCATGAGCAGTTCTTC. Amino acids: CSARAGTSDHEQFF.

This clonotype was detected only a few times. This chain joins TRBV11-2 and TRBJ2-5; tentatively, D is TRBD1 (6 bases). V shed 0 bases and J shed 5 bases, with 13 bases lying between them. The CDR3 extends over 15 amino acids. Germline lookup yields CDR1 SGHAT and CDR2 FQNNGV. The CDR3 region is CASSLENRALETQYF. Written as DNA, the CDR3 is TGTGCCAGCAGCTTAGAGAACAGGGCCCTTGAGACCCAGTACTTC.

The V gene is TRBV11-2, the J gene TRBJ2-3, with 11 nucleotides matching TRBD2. This CDR3 region has 21 residues. Germline values: CDR1 SGHAT, CDR2 FQNNGV. Trimming took 5 bases from V and 2 from J; bases not matched to a gene: 21. CDR3 sequence reads: CASSRQPTGTSGRGPTDTQYF. Here the CDR3 DNA reads TGTGCCAGCAGCCGTCAGCCTACCGGGACTAGCGGACGAGGCCCCACAGATACGCAGTATTTT.

This clonotype was detected only once. This chain uses TRBV7-2 with TRBJ1-1; D remains ambiguous. This CDR3 has 13 amino acids. V shed 8 bases and J shed 0 bases, with 10 bases lying between them. Germline V lookup: CDR1 SGHTA, CDR2 FQGNSA. CDR3 sequence: CASRASLNTEAFF. In DNA form, the CDR3 reads TGTGCCAGCCGGGCCAGTCTGAACACTGAAGCTTTCTTT.

This sequence joins TRBV12-3 or TRBV12-4 and TRBJ2-5; D not certain. The J call is in doubt because the DNA end fits TRBJ2-7 better. This CDR3 has 15 amino acids. The CDR3 DNA reads TGTGCCAGCACTCAAGAGGCAGGTTTGCTCTCCGAGCAGTACTTC. This translates into CASTQEAGLLSEQYF.

The chain is built from TRBV10-3 and TRBJ2-7; TRBD1 is a possible D gene (6 bases). Germline assignment: CDR1 ENHRY and CDR2 SYGVKD. This CDR3 is built from 14 residues. Trimming pared 4 bases from V and 3 bases from J, leaving 13 bases between. The CDR3 reads CAISAAGALYEQYF. The CDR3 region has the DNA TGTGCCATCAGTGCCGCAGGGGCCCTCTACGAGCAGTACTTC.

This sequence joins TRBV7-9 and TRBJ2-1; tentative D call: TRBD1 (6 bases). Per the germline V gene, CDR1 is SEHNR and CDR2 is FQNEAQ (reference sequence). The CDR3 is 14 residues long. The V end was cut by 5 bases, the J end by 5 bases, with 13 bases between. Here the CDR3 DNA reads TGTGCCAGCAGCCCCACGGACAGACACAATGAGCAGTTCTTC. Its translation is CASSPTDRHNEQFF.

This chain joins TRBV7-9 and TRBJ1-4; D might be TRBD1 (6 bases). V was trimmed by 2 bases and J by 0 bases, leaving 10 bases between them. In germline, CDR1 is SEHNR, CDR2 FQNEAQ (reference sequence). The CDR3 extends over 16 amino acids. The CDR3 DNA reads TGTGCCAGCAGCTTAAGCCGGACAGCAACTAATGAAAAACTGTTTTTT. It yields the protein CASSLSRTATNEKLFF.

The chain has TRBV20-1 and TRBJ1-1; no definite D call. The CDR3 has 11 residues. CDR1 DFQATT and CDR2 SNEGSKA come from the germline V gene (reference sequence). The CDR3 here is CKTHLNTEAFF. The CDR3 DNA reads TGCAAAACACATTTGAACACTGAAGCTTTCTTT.

The chain has TRBV3-1 and TRBJ2-7; possibly TRBD1 or TRBD2 for D (5 bases each). CDR3 length: 15 residues. Germline loops: CDR1 LGHDT, CDR2 YNNKEL (reference sequence). Trimming shortened V by 5 bases and J by 2 bases, and 16 bases separated the two germline ends. The chain's CDR3 is CASSETATGTYEQYF. The CDR3 DNA reads as TGTGCCAGCAGCGAGACAGCCACGGGGACCTACGAGCAGTACTTC.

The J gene is TRBJ1-2, the V gene TRBV5-6, with D possibly TRBD1 on 5 matching bases. Trimming shortened V by 5 bases and J by 4 bases, and 12 bases separated the two germline ends. This CDR3 contains 13 residues. Per the germline V gene, CDR1 is SGHDT and CDR2 is YYEEEE. In DNA, the CDR3 is TGTGCCAGCAGAATTGCGGGGGGCTATGGCTACACCTTC. Translating gives CASRIAGGYGYTF.

This chain links TRBV13 with TRBJ1-2, with 10 bases aligning to TRBD1. CDR1 and CDR2 (germline): PRHDT, FYEKMQ (reference sequence). CDR3 length: 18 residues. V lost 0 bases, J lost 2 bases, and 9 bases stayed unmatched. CDR3 loop: CASSLGTGGWVANYGYTF. In nucleotides, the CDR3 is TGTGCCAGCAGCTTAGGGACAGGGGGCTGGGTGGCCAACTATGGCTACACCTTC.

The genes are TRBV20-1 and TRBJ1-4; D unclear. CDR3 length: 15 amino acids. Germline CDR1 DFQATT, CDR2 SNEGSKA (reference sequence). V was pared by 0 bases and J by 3 bases, with 11 bases between. The CDR3 DNA is TGCAGTGCTAGAGACGGGGTTTTGGCTAATGAAAAACTGTTTTTT. It specifies CSARDGVLANEKLFF.

This clonotype was detected only a few times. The V gene is TRBV7-9, the J gene TRBJ1-1, with D maybe TRBD1 (5 bases). The V end was cut by 5 bases, the J end by 10 bases, with 14 bases between. Germline V gene data show CDR1 as SEHNR and CDR2 as FQNEAQ (reference sequence). CDR3 length equals 12 residues. CDR3 residues: CASSPEAGGAFF. DNA for the CDR3: TGTGCCAGCAGCCCCGAGGCGGGGGGAGCTTTCTTT.

The chain joins TRBV29-1 to TRBJ2-5, with a weak D call TRBD1 (6 bases). Deletions cut 5 bases from V and 1 base from J, with 14 bases between. The CDR3 totals 14 residues. The germline gives CDR1 SQVTM, CDR2 ANQGSEA. CDR3 sequence: CSVLSTGLQETQYF. In DNA form, the CDR3 reads TGCAGCGTTCTTAGTACAGGGCTCCAAGAGACCCAGTACTTC. The full variable domain, completed using reference TRBV29-1 and TRBJ2-5, is SAVISQKPSRDICQRGTSLTIQCQVDSQVTMMFWYRQQPGQSLTLIATANQGSEATYESGFVIDKFPISRPNLTFSTLTVSNMSPEDSSIYLCSVLSTGLQETQYFGPGTRLLVL.

This clonotype was counted between two and nine times. This rearrangement joins TRBV5-5 to TRBJ1-5; maybe TRBD1 (6 bases). Trimming removed 7 bases from V and 4 bases from J, with 18 bases in between. CDR3 length: 15 amino acids. Per germline, CDR1 SGHKS and CDR2 YYEKEE (reference sequence). CDR3 amino acids: CASSSGGGGNQPQHF. In DNA, the CDR3 is TGTGCCAGCTCCTCCGGAGGAGGGGGAAATCAGCCCCAGCATTTT.

Many counts were recorded for this clonotype. The CDR3 is CASSSRVDQPQHF. CDR3 DNA sequence: TGTGCCAGCAGCTCCCGTGTCGATCAGCCCCAGCATTTT. This chain connects TRBV7-2 to TRBJ1-5; no definite D call. Trimming took 4 bases from V and 5 from J, leaving 9 bases between them. Looked up from germline, CDR1 is SGHTA and CDR2 is FQGNSA. The CDR3 loop spans 13 amino acids.

This clonotype was seen only a few times. The chain combines TRBV12-3 or TRBV12-4 with TRBJ2-5; 7 nucleotides match TRBD1. The trim removed 6 bases at V and 1 base at J, leaving 2 bases unmatched. The CDR3 length is 13 residues. The CDR3 protein is CASRTGVQETQYF. The CDR3 nucleotides are TGTGCCAGCAGAACAGGGGTCCAAGAGACCCAGTACTTC.

In nucleotides, the CDR3 is TGTGCCAGCAGTTTAAATTTGGGGTTTGAAAAACTGTTTTTT. This encodes CASSLNLGFEKLFF. The V gene is TRBV12-3 or TRBV12-4, the J gene TRBJ1-4; D not resolved. V lost 2 bases, J lost 7 bases, and 11 bases lay in between. The CDR3 length is 14 residues.

This chain uses TRBV16 with TRBJ2-5; D is perhaps TRBD2 (5 bases). The J call may be wrong; the DNA end is better matched by TRBJ2-7. CDR3 size: 14 residues. Germline V gene lookup returns CDR1 KGHSY and CDR2 FQNENV. The CDR3 DNA reads as TGTGCCAGCAGCCCGCGGACTTTACGTCGCGAGCAGTACTTC. Amino acids: CASSPRTLRREQYF.

The chain links TRBV19 to TRBJ2-5; possibly TRBD2 for D (5 bases). The J call may be incorrect, as the DNA end agrees better with TRBJ2-7. This CDR3 comprises 13 residues. The germline V gene has CDR1 LNHDA and CDR2 SQIVND (reference sequence). CDR3 sequence reads: CASSSGGSNEQYF. The CDR3 nucleotides read TGTGCCAGTAGTAGTGGCGGGTCCAACGAGCAGTACTTC.

The chain is built from TRBV28 and TRBJ2-1; D uncertain. Germline lookup yields CDR1 MDHEN and CDR2 SYDVKM. The CDR3 extends over 12 amino acids. V was shortened by 3 bases and J by 9 bases, with 9 bases between the two germline ends. CDR3 DNA: TGTGCCAGCAGTTTTTATCGGAGTGAGCAGTTCTTC. It codes for CASSFYRSEQFF.

The chain combines TRBV9 with TRBJ2-3; either TRBD1 or TRBD2 may fit D (5 bases each). This CDR3 region has 14 residues. V was cut by 7 bases and J by 4 bases, with 16 bases left in between. CDR1 SGDLS and CDR2 YYNGEE come from the germline V gene. The CDR3 loop is CASGGSLSADTQYF. CDR3 nucleotide sequence: TGTGCCAGCGGGGGTAGCCTTAGCGCAGATACGCAGTATTTT.

This clonotype has a handful of counts. J is TRBJ2-3 and V is TRBV20-1; 10 bases map to TRBD2. There are 16 residues in the CDR3. The germline gives CDR1 DFQATT, CDR2 SNEGSKA (reference sequence). After removal of 6 bases from V and 0 bases from J, the junction contained 9 bases not matched to a gene. CDR3 residues: CSAQPLAGLSTDTQYF. The CDR3 region has the DNA TGCAGTGCACAACCACTAGCGGGGTTAAGCACAGATACGCAGTATTTT.

This chain joins TRBV29-1 and TRBJ2-3; 8 nucleotides align to TRBD2. J gave up 4 bases and V 7 bases, and 10 bases lay outside the gene matches. Germline V gives CDR1 SQVTM, CDR2 ANQGSEA. The CDR3 has 14 amino acids. The CDR3 DNA follows: TGCAGCGGCTTAATACTAGCGGCTGCAGATACGCAGTATTTT. This codes for CSGLILAAADTQYF.

In this sample, this clonotype turned up a few times. The rearrangement uses TRBV4-1 and TRBJ2-1, with 7 bases that match TRBD1. CDR3 size: 15 residues. Unmatched junction bases numbered 12, after V lost 5 bases and J lost 8 bases. CDR1 is MGHRA and CDR2 is YSYEKL in the germline V gene. The CDR3 coding sequence is TGCGCCAGCAGCTCCGGGACAGCTGACGCCTATGAGCAGTTCTTC. Encoded protein: CASSSGTADAYEQFF.

V usage is TRBV6-5 and J usage is TRBJ2-2; D gene ambiguous. Germline V gene sequence: CDR1 MNHEY, CDR2 SVGAGI. V was pared by 0 bases and J by 2 bases, with 7 bases between. CDR3 length equals 15 residues. CDR3 region: CASSYSRRNTGELFF. CDR3 nucleotide sequence: TGTGCCAGCAGTTACTCGAGGCGCAACACCGGGGAGCTGTTTTTT.

This chain uses TRBV20-1 with TRBJ1-5; D is unresolved. Germline loops: CDR1 DFQATT, CDR2 SNEGSKA (reference sequence). The CDR3 is made up of 13 amino acids. The V gene lost 5 bases and the J gene lost 1 base, with 9 bases spanning the gap. CDR3 DNA sequence: TGCAGTGCTCGGTCCAGAAGCAATCAGCCCCAGCATTTT. This translates into CSARSRSNQPQHF.

The V gene is TRBV29-1, the J gene TRBJ1-1; D uncertain. CDR1 and CDR2 from the germline V gene are SQVTM and ANQGSEA. V was pared by 4 bases and J by 3 bases, with 9 bases between. The CDR3 extends over 12 amino acids. The CDR3 sequence: CSVGPLYTEAFF. The CDR3 DNA reads TGCAGCGTTGGCCCCTTGTACACTGAAGCTTTCTTT. Supplemented by reference TRBV29-1 and TRBJ1-1, the full variable domain reads SAVISQKPSRDICQRGTSLTIQCQVDSQVTMMFWYRQQPGQSLTLIATANQGSEATYESGFVIDKFPISRPNLTFSTLTVSNMSPEDSSIYLCSVGPLYTEAFFGQGTRLTVV.

This chain joins TRBV28 and TRBJ2-1; D call uncertain. Trimming cost V 4 bases and J 7 bases, with 17 bases left between them. Germline V CDR1 and CDR2: MDHEN, SYDVKM. This CDR3 has 15 residues. The CDR3 loop is CASSSIRNLGNEQFF. CDR3 nucleotides: TGTGCCAGCAGTTCGATTCGAAACCTTGGGAATGAGCAGTTCTTC.

As concerns this clonotype: An end of the junction differs from the germline gene, which may be a read error. The rearrangement joins TRBV15 to TRBJ1-4; 9 nucleotides align to TRBD1. The CDR3 consists of 15 residues. CDR1 is LNHNV and CDR2 is YYDKDF in the germline V gene (reference sequence). The CDR3 sequence: CATSSNRGRGEKPFF. In DNA form, the CDR3 reads TGTGCCACCAGCAGCAACAGGGGGCGAGGCGAAAAACCGTTTTTT.

Only a few counts were recorded for this clonotype. The rearrangement uses TRBV4-3 and TRBJ1-2; 12 bases are a match to TRBD1. This CDR3 is 16 amino acids long. J lost 8 bases, V lost 0 bases, and 7 bases had no gene match. Germline V gene data show CDR1 as LGHNA and CDR2 as YSLEER. The CDR3 protein is CASSQEGTGGLRGYTF. CDR3 DNA: TGCGCCAGCAGCCAAGAGGGGACAGGGGGCCTTCGAGGCTACACCTTC.